Below are 26 T cell receptor beta chains sequenced from a single sample in a study of blood T cell repertoires in COVID-19 (dated by TCRdb to the early 2020s). Receptor amplification or capture employed the immunoSEQ multiplex PCR assay. TCRdb limited this immuneACCESS table to in-frame rearrangements with V and J called. A share of clones is missing; checked studies link under half to unresolved V genes, and the rest is unexplained. Within this sample are 200,000 to 250,000 clones, with around 85% of them counted one time only. Of the sample, 3.5% to 4% is held by the ten largest clones. Source material: PBMCs or T cells enriched from blood (not recorded which). The receptor source for this set is a woman between 40 and 55 years old with acute COVID-19.

This sequence joins TRBV6-5 and TRBJ1-5; no clear D. Germline loops: CDR1 MNHEY, CDR2 SVGAGI. The CDR3 covers 13 residues. Trimming shortened V by 6 bases and J by 5 bases, and 11 bases separated the two germline ends. This chain's CDR3 is CASRPTRDQPQHF. As DNA, the CDR3 is TGTGCCAGCAGGCCCACCCGGGATCAGCCCCAGCATTTT.

The chain uses TRBV2 and TRBJ2-1; 13 bases line up with TRBD2. This CDR3 region has 15 residues. J lost 8 bases, V lost 6 bases, and 7 bases had no gene match. CDR1 is SNHLY, CDR2 FYNNEI, per germline. CDR3 nucleotides: TGTGCCAGCAGCGCCGGACTAGCGGGAGACCATGAGCAGTTCTTC. It codes for CASSAGLAGDHEQFF.

This sequence joins TRBV5-1 and TRBJ2-1; D gene unclear. The CDR3 sequence is 15 residues long. Trimming stripped 4 bases from V and 0 bases from J, with 11 bases between. Germline V gene lookup returns CDR1 SGHRS and CDR2 YFSETQ. The CDR3 nucleotides are TGCGCCAGCAGCGCGCCTAGGCCCTCCTACAATGAGCAGTTCTTC. Amino acids: CASSAPRPSYNEQFF.

This clone was recorded only once. The chain uses TRBV11-2 and TRBJ2-1, with 9 positions matching TRBD2. The CDR3 contains 16 residues. In germline, CDR1 is SGHAT, CDR2 FQNNGV. After removal of 0 bases from V and 7 bases from J, the junction contained 7 bases not matched to a gene. CDR3 protein: CASSLEIAGVANEQFF. In DNA form, the CDR3 reads TGTGCCAGCAGCTTAGAAATAGCGGGAGTCGCAAATGAGCAGTTCTTC.

The gene calls are TRBV9 and TRBJ2-3; D is possibly TRBD2 (6 bases). The germline V and J ends were trimmed by 4 bases and 0 bases, with 18 bases remaining between them. The germline CDR1 and CDR2 sequences are SGDLS and YYNGEE. There are 17 residues in the CDR3. This CDR3 reads CASSSSVTGTSTDTQYF. The CDR3 DNA is TGTGCCAGCAGCTCATCGGTAACGGGGACTAGCACAGATACGCAGTATTTT.

The chain recombines TRBV19 with TRBJ2-4, with D maybe TRBD2 (6 bases). Germline assignment: CDR1 LNHDA and CDR2 SQIVND (reference sequence). The V end lost 5 bases, the J end lost 1 base, and 18 bases lay between the germline ends. The CDR3 has 17 residues. CDR3 loop: CASSSGQGGSAKNIQYF. In nucleotides, the CDR3 is TGTGCCAGTAGTTCTGGGCAGGGAGGTTCGGCCAAAAACATTCAGTACTTC.

Points on this clone: Other DNA sequences in this specimen translate into the identical CDR3. This chain links TRBV14 with TRBJ2-1; 11 bases are a match to TRBD2. The germline gives CDR1 SGHDN, CDR2 FVKESK. Trimming cost V 4 bases and J 7 bases; bases outside gene matches: 9. The CDR3 covers 16 residues. CDR3 sequence reads: CASSPLLAGADNEQFF. The CDR3 DNA sequence: TGTGCCAGCAGCCCTCTACTAGCGGGGGCCGATAATGAGCAGTTCTTC.

V and J are TRBV4-2 and TRBJ2-3; 16 nucleotides align to TRBD2. Germline V lookup: CDR1 LGHNA, CDR2 YNFKEQ. With 4 bases clipped from V and 0 bases from J, the junction kept 10 bases outside the gene matches. The CDR3 has 20 amino acids. The CDR3 is CASSPGGGTSGRVSTDTQYF. The CDR3 DNA reads TGTGCCAGCAGCCCTGGCGGGGGGACTAGCGGGAGGGTGAGCACAGATACGCAGTATTTT.

The genes are TRBV5-4 and TRBJ2-7; TRBD1 might be the D (5 bases). The V gene lost 0 bases and the J gene lost 4 bases, with 11 bases spanning the gap. Germline V lookup: CDR1 SGHNT, CDR2 YYREEE (reference sequence). The CDR3 spans 14 residues. As DNA, the CDR3 is TGTGCCAGCAGCTTGGTGGGGCTCGAGTACGAGCAGTACTTC. It yields the protein CASSLVGLEYEQYF.

This chain connects TRBV28 to TRBJ1-3, with D possibly matching TRBD1 (6 bases). Germline assignment: CDR1 MDHEN and CDR2 SYDVKM. Trimming stripped 6 bases from V and 0 bases from J, with 9 bases between. This CDR3 is built from 14 residues. CDR3 amino acids: CASRETGSGNTIYF. DNA for the CDR3: TGTGCCAGCAGGGAGACAGGCTCTGGAAACACCATATATTTT.

The V call is TRBV11-3, the J call TRBJ2-6, with D possibly TRBD1 on 5 matching bases. Germline-derived CDR1 and CDR2 are SGHNT and YENEEA. Trimming shortened V by 4 bases and J by 0 bases, and 10 bases separated the two germline ends. This CDR3 has 16 amino acids. CDR3 protein: CASSSGQLSGANVLTF. CDR3 DNA sequence: TGTGCCAGCAGCTCAGGGCAACTCTCTGGGGCCAACGTCCTGACTTTC.

The rearrangement uses TRBV27 and TRBJ2-7, with 9 bases matching TRBD2. CDR1 and CDR2 from the germline V gene are MNHEY and SMNVEV (reference sequence). The CDR3 has 15 residues. V lost 6 bases and J lost 1; bases outside the gene matches: 7. CDR3 region: CASRPRLAASYEQYF. DNA of the CDR3: TGTGCCAGCAGGCCCAGACTAGCGGCTTCCTACGAGCAGTACTTC.

The chain has TRBV14 and TRBJ1-3; 9 nucleotides agree with TRBD1. The CDR3 contains 16 residues. The germline V gene has CDR1 SGHDN and CDR2 FVKESK. With 2 bases clipped from V and 5 bases from J, the junction kept 7 bases outside the gene matches. CDR3 region: CASSQSGTGKRNTIYF. As DNA, the CDR3 is TGTGCCAGCAGCCAATCTGGGACAGGGAAAAGAAACACCATATATTTT.

The genes are TRBV11-2 and TRBJ2-3; 9 positions agree with TRBD2. Per germline, CDR1 SGHAT and CDR2 FQNNGV. The CDR3 is 16 residues long. V shed 7 bases, J shed 3 bases, and the junction held 11 bases outside the gene matches. Here the CDR3 reads CASTLGGSGRTDTQYF. The DNA of the CDR3 is TGTGCCAGCACCCTGGGGGGTAGCGGGAGAACAGATACGCAGTATTTT.

The V and J genes are TRBV25-1 and TRBJ1-3, with D tentatively TRBD1 (5 bases). Trimming removed 7 bases at V and 3 bases at J, with 16 bases between. This CDR3 comprises 15 residues. Per germline, CDR1 MGHDK and CDR2 SYGVNS. The DNA of the CDR3 is TGTGCCAGCACTCCCCCCCCAGGGTTTGGAAACACCATATATTTT. Its translation: CASTPPPGFGNTIYF.

This chain connects TRBV5-3 to TRBJ1-5; 7 bases agree with TRBD1. TRBV5-3 is treated as an ORF (open reading frame) with a function not yet certain. J lost 6 bases, V lost 4 bases, and 10 bases had no gene match. The CDR3 is 15 residues long. The CDR3 bases are TGTGCCAGAAGCATTAGACAGGGTCGGAGTCAGCCCCAGCATTTT. Its protein is CARSIRQGRSQPQHF.

J is TRBJ2-2 and V is TRBV19; a possible D gene is TRBD2 (6 bases). The CDR3 contains 15 residues. Germline V gives CDR1 LNHDA, CDR2 SQIVND (reference sequence). V was clipped by 7 bases and J by 5 bases, with 17 bases between them. The CDR3 sequence is CASMFPGVGTGELFF. The CDR3 nucleotides read TGTGCCAGTATGTTCCCGGGAGTCGGAACCGGGGAGCTGTTTTTT.

This clone came up a few times. The J gene is TRBJ2-1, the V gene TRBV27; the match to TRBD2 covers 7 bases. This CDR3 contains 17 residues. Germline V gene data show CDR1 as MNHEY and CDR2 as SMNVEV (reference sequence). V was clipped by 3 bases and J by 2 bases; unmatched bases: 10. The CDR3 DNA is TGTGCCAGCAGTTTCCAAGGAGGAGGGAGGGCCTACAATGAGCAGTTCTTC. As protein: CASSFQGGGRAYNEQFF.

The rearrangement joins TRBV28 to TRBJ1-2; D ambiguous. CDR3 length: 13 amino acids. V shed 5 bases and J shed 4 bases, with 11 bases lying between them. Germline V CDR1 and CDR2: MDHEN, SYDVKM. The CDR3 DNA sequence: TGTGCCAGCAGTCTCCCCTACTTCTATGGCTACACCTTC. Translation gives CASSLPYFYGYTF.

The V call is TRBV28, the J call TRBJ1-5, with 11 bases matching TRBD1. Germline CDR1 MDHEN, CDR2 SYDVKM. Unmatched junction bases numbered 8, after V lost 8 bases and J lost 2 bases. CDR3 length: 16 amino acids. CDR3 region: CASLRDRGVGNQPQHF. CDR3 nucleotides: TGTGCCAGCCTCCGGGACAGGGGGGTTGGCAATCAGCCCCAGCATTTT.

J is TRBJ1-6 and V is TRBV7-8; D perhaps matches TRBD1 (5 bases). The CDR3 extends over 14 amino acids. Trimming removed 5 bases at V and 7 bases at J, with 12 bases between. Germline V gives CDR1 SGHVS, CDR2 FQNEAQ. In DNA form, the CDR3 reads TGTGCCAGCAGCGTGACTGGGGCGAATTCACCCCTCCACTTT. This gives the protein CASSVTGANSPLHF.

In this sample, this clone turned up a few times. The chain links TRBV7-2 to TRBJ2-2; 8 bases map to TRBD1. Germline V CDR1 and CDR2: SGHTA, FQGNSA. CDR3 length equals 16 residues. The V segment lost 4 bases and the J segment 4 bases; nucleotides outside the gene matches: 8. The CDR3 sequence: CASSSIRGLGTGELFF. The DNA of the CDR3 is TGTGCCAGCAGCTCCATCAGGGGGCTCGGCACCGGGGAGCTGTTTTTT.

This clone came up many times. The chain links TRBV7-9 to TRBJ2-1; the D gene is possibly TRBD2 (5 bases). Between the trimmed V and J ends, which lost 2 bases and 5 bases, there was a span of 10 bases. CDR3 length equals 14 residues. CDR1 and CDR2 (germline): SEHNR, FQNEAQ (reference sequence). As DNA, the CDR3 is TGTGCCAGCAGCTTACTAGCACTTAACAATGAGCAGTTCTTC. Amino acid sequence: CASSLLALNNEQFF.

This clone turned up a few times. The gene calls are TRBV7-3 and TRBJ2-7, with 8 bases matching TRBD2. The germline CDR1 and CDR2 sequences are SGHTA and FQGTGA. After removal of 11 bases from V and 1 base from J, the junction contained 4 bases not matched to a gene. The CDR3 has 12 residues. CDR3 protein: CAVAGGSYEQYF. Here the CDR3 DNA reads TGTGCCGTTGCGGGAGGATCCTACGAGCAGTACTTC.

The V call is TRBV16, the J call TRBJ1-5; D is possibly TRBD1 (6 bases). CDR1 is KGHSY and CDR2 is FQNENV in the germline V gene. V lost 6 bases to trimming and J lost 1 base, with 10 bases between them. CDR3 length: 14 residues. CDR3 sequence reads: CASSLQGSNQPQHF. CDR3 nucleotide sequence: TGTGCCAGCAGTCTACAGGGCAGCAATCAGCCCCAGCATTTT. Full variable domain (rest looked up from reference TRBV16 and TRBJ1-5): GEEVAQTPKHLVRGEGQKAKLYCAPIKGHSYVFWYQQVLKNEFKFLISFQNENVFDETGMPKERFSAKCLPNSPCSLEIQATKLEDSAVYFCASSLQGSNQPQHFGDGTRLSIL.

The gene calls are TRBV7-9 and TRBJ2-7, with 15 positions matching TRBD2. This CDR3 has 18 residues. Germline CDR1 reads SEHNR; CDR2 reads FQNEAQ (reference sequence). The V and J ends lost 4 bases and 2 bases, in that order; junction bases with no gene match: 9. The CDR3 sequence is CASSSSGTSGRNPYEQYF. The CDR3 coding sequence is TGTGCCAGCAGCTCTAGCGGGACTAGCGGGAGGAACCCCTACGAGCAGTACTTC.